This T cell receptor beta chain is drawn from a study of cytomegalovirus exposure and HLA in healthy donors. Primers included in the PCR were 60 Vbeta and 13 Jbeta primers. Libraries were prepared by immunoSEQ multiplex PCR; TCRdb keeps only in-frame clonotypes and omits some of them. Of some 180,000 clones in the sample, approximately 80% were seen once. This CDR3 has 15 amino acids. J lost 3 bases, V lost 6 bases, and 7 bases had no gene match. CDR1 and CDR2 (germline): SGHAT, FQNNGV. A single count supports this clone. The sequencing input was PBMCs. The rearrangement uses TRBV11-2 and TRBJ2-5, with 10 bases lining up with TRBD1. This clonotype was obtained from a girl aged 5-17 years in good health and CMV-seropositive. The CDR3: CASSSAGTGEETQYF. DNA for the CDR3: TGTGCCAGCAGTTCCGCCGGGACAGGGGAAGAGACCCAGTACTTC.